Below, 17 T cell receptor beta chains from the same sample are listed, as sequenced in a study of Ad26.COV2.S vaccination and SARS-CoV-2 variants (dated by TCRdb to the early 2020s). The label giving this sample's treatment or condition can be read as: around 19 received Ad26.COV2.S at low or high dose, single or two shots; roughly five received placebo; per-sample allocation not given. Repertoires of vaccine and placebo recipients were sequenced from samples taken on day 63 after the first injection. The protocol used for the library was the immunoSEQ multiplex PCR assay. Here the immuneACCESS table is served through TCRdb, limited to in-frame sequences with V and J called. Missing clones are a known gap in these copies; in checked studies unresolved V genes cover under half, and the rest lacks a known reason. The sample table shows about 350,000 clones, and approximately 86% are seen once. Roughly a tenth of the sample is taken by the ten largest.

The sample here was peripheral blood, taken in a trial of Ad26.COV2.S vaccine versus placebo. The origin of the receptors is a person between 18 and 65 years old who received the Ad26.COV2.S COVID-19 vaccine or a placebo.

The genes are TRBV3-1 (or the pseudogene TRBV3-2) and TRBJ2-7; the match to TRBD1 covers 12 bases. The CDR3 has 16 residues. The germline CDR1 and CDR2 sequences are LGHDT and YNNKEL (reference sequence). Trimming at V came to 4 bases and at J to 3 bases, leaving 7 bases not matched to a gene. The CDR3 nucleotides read TGTGCCAGCAGCCTCGGGACAGGGGGCGCGTACTACGAGCAGTACTTC. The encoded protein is CASSLGTGGAYYEQYF.

The CDR3 region is CASSELENEQFF. CDR3 DNA sequence: TGTGCCAGCAGCGAATTAGAGAATGAGCAGTTCTTC. This rearrangement joins TRBV2 to TRBJ2-1, with unresolved D. The V gene's germline CDR1 is SNHLY and CDR2 FYNNEI. Trimming took off 6 bases at V and 7 bases at J, with 10 bases between the two ends. This CDR3 is 12 amino acids long.

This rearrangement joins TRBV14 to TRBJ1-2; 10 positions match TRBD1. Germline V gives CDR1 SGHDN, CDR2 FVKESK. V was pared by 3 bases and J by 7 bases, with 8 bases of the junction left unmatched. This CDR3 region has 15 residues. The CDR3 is CASSHAGTGVSGYTF. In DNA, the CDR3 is TGTGCCAGCAGCCACGCCGGGACAGGGGTTAGTGGCTACACCTTC. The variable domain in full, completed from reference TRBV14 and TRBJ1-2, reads EAGVTQFPSHSVIEKGQTVTLRCDPISGHDNLYWYRRVMGKEIKFLLHFVKESKQDESGMPNNRFLAERTGGTYSTLKVQPAELEDSGVYFCASSHAGTGVSGYTFGSGTRLTVV.

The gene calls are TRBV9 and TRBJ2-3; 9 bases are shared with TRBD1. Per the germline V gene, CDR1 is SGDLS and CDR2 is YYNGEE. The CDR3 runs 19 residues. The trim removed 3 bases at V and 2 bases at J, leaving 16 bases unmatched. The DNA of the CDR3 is TGTGCCAGCAGCGCCCCGAGTTCCGGACAGGGGCGGCCCACAGATACGCAGTATTTT. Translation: CASSAPSSGQGRPTDTQYF.

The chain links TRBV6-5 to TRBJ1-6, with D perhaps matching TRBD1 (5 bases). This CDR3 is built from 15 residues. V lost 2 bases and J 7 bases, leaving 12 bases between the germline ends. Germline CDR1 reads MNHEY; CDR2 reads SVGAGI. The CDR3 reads CASSYGQGSNSPLHF. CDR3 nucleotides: TGTGCCAGCAGTTACGGGCAGGGCTCCAATTCACCCCTCCACTTT.

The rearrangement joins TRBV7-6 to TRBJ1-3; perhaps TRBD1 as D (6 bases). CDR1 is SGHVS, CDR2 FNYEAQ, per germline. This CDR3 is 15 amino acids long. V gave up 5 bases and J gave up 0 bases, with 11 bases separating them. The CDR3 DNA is TGTGCCAGCAGCCGTGACAGGAGCTCTGGAAACACCATATATTTT. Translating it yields CASSRDRSSGNTIYF.

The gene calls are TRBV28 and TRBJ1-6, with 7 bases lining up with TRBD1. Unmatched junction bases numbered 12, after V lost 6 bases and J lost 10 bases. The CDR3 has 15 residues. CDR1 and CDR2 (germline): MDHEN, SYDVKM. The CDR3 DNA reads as TGTGCCAGCAGCCGCAGGACAGGCGAAAAATCACCCCTCCACTTT. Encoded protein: CASSRRTGEKSPLHF.

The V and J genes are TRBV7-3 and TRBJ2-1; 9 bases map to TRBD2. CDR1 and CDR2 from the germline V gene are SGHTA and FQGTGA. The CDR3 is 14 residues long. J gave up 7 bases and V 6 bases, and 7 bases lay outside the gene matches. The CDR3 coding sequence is TGTGCCAGCAGGTCCGGGACTAGCCTTAATGAGCAGTTCTTC. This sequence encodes CASRSGTSLNEQFF.

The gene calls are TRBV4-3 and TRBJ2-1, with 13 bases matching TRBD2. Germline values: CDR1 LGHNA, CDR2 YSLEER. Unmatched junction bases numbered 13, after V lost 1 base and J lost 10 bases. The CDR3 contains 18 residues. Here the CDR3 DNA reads TGCGCCAGCAGCCAAGTTCCGACCGGGACTAGCGGGAATTGGGAGCAGTTCTTC. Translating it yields CASSQVPTGTSGNWEQFF.

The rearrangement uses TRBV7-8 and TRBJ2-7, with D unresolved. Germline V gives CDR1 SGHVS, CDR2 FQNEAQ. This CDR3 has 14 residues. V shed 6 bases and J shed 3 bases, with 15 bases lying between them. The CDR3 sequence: CASSPPGQLYEQYF. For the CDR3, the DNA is TGTGCCAGCAGTCCTCCCGGGCAGCTCTACGAGCAGTACTTC.

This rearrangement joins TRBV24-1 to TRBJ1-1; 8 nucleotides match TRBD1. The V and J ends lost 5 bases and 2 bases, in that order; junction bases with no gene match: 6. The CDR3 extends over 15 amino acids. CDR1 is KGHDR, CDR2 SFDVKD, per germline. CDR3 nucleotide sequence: TGTGCCACCAGTGGGACGACAGGGGAAAACACTGAAGCTTTCTTT. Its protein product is CATSGTTGENTEAFF.

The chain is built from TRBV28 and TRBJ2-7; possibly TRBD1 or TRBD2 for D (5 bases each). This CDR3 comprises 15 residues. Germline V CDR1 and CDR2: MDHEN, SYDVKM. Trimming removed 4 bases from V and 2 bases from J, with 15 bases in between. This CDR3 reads CASSSPGTGTYEQYF. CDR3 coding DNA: TGTGCCAGCAGTTCCCCCGGGACGGGGACCTACGAGCAGTACTTC. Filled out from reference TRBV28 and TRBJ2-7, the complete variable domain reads DVKVTQSSRYLVKRTGEKVFLECVQDMDHENMFWYRQDPGLGLRLIYFSYDVKMKEKGDIPEGYSVSREKKERFSLILESASTNQTSMYLCASSSPGTGTYEQYFGPGTRLTVT.

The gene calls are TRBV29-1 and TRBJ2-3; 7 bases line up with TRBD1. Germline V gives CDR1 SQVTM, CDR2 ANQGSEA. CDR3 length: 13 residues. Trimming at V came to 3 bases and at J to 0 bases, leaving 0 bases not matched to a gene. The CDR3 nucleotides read TGCAGCGTTGAGGGACAGAGCACAGATACGCAGTATTTT. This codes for CSVEGQSTDTQYF.

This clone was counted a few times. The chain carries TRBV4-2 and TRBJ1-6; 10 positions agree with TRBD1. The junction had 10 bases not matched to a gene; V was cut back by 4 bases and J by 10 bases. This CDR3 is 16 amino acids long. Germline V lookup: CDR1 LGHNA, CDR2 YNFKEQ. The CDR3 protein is CASSPSRTGGLSPLHF. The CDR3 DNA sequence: TGTGCCAGCAGCCCTTCCCGGACAGGGGGTTTGTCACCCCTCCACTTT.

This chain's CDR3 is CASSPSGGSSYNEQFF. The CDR3 bases are TGTGCCAGCAGTCCTTCGGGCGGGAGCTCCTACAATGAGCAGTTCTTC. This chain connects TRBV28 to TRBJ2-1; TRBD2 agrees at 7 bases. The CDR3 totals 16 residues. V lost 5 bases, J lost 0 bases, and 7 bases stayed unmatched. Germline values: CDR1 MDHEN, CDR2 SYDVKM. Complete variable domain (other parts from reference TRBV28 and TRBJ2-1): DVKVTQSSRYLVKRTGEKVFLECVQDMDHENMFWYRQDPGLGLRLIYFSYDVKMKEKGDIPEGYSVSREKKERFSLILESASTNQTSMYLCASSPSGGSSYNEQFFGPGTRLTVL.

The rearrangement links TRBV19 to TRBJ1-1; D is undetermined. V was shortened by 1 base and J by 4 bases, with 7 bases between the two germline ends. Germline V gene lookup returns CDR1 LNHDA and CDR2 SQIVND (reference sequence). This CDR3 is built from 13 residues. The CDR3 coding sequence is TGTGCCAGTAGTATAGTACCGGGCACTGAAGCTTTCTTT. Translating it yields CASSIVPGTEAFF.

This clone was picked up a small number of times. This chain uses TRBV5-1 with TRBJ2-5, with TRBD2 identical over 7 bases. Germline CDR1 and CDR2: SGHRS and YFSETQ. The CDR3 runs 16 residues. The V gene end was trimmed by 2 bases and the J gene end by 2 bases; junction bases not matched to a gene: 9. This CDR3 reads CASSLQLAGKQETQYF. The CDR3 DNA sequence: TGCGCCAGCAGCTTACAGTTAGCGGGCAAACAAGAGACCCAGTACTTC.